This T cell receptor beta chain was identified during a study of T cells in localized non-small cell lung cancer. This clone came up a few times. The method was immunoSEQ multiplex PCR; TCRdb's version includes in-frame clones alone and lacks a portion of them. The data show around 30,000 clones, around 93% seen once. Trimming stripped 11 bases from V and 4 bases from J, with 12 bases between. This CDR3 is 12 amino acids long. The germline V gene has CDR1 SNHLY and CDR2 FYNNEI. Specimen: peripheral blood, collected before any cancer treatment. This TCR derives from a female donor of 60 years or more with stage I lung adenocarcinoma. The chain couples TRBV2 to TRBJ1-5; a possible D gene is TRBD1 (5 bases). The CDR3 reads CASGGVNQPQHF. In nucleotides, the CDR3 is TGTGCCTCCGGGGGGGTTAATCAGCCCCAGCATTTT.